A selection of T cell receptor beta chains follows, all from one sample in a study of shared clonotypes between healthy human individuals. Data came from immunoSEQ multiplex PCR; TCRdb stores just in-frame clones and leaves some out. The table includes a few million clones, about 90% detected once. The sequencing input was naive CD4+ T cells from PBMCs. The receptors originated from a man between 18 and 35 years old in good health. Some clones in this sample may be carry-over from other donors' samples. Each CDR3 is given with its conserved first and last residue. Each record gives: clone size, CDR3 length, V gene, J gene, CDR3 protein. Clone size is given for some rows only: seen once, a few or many times, or a class if the clone is expanded.

NA,12,TRBV7-8,TRBJ2-7,CASSFPPGEQYF
NA,17,TRBV5-1,TRBJ2-2,CASSLARRGSNTGELFF
NA,13,TRBV19,TRBJ1-1,CASSITVSTEAFF
NA,16,TRBV4-1,TRBJ1-2,CASSTSIGPYAGGYTF
NA,17,TRBV28,TRBJ1-3,CASRQQGVIHSGNTIYF
NA,14,TRBV7-2,TRBJ2-3,CASRTGTSTDTQYF
NA,13,TRBV19,TRBJ1-5,CASSIGGSQPQHF
NA,16,TRBV9,TRBJ1-1,CASSRSGQGFGTEAFF
NA,15,TRBV6-1,TRBJ1-3,CASDRGSGSGNTIYF
NA,11,TRBV6-6,TRBJ2-3,CASSPGDTQYF
NA,13,TRBV23-1,TRBJ2-7,CAVWTESSYEQYF
few,15,TRBV7-3,TRBJ2-1,CASSPGTSAYNEQFF
NA,16,TRBV7-9,TRBJ1-2,CASSPSPGTGSGGYTF
NA,13,TRBV7-3,TRBJ1-3,CASSEGSGNTIYF
NA,15,TRBV5-1,TRBJ2-3,CASSRLAASTDTQYF
NA,12,TRBV2,TRBJ2-7,CAKAVGTYEQYF
NA,20,TRBV27,TRBJ2-5,CASSLSPPGRLAGVQETQYF
NA,16,TRBV7-8,TRBJ1-1,CASSPRRAQMNTEAFF
NA,16,TRBV9,TRBJ2-2,CASSVVAGSNTGELFF
NA,15,TRBV5-1,TRBJ1-3,CASSLAGGQGNTIYF
NA,12,TRBV25-1,TRBJ1-1,CASTGGHGEAFF
NA,14,TRBV5-1,TRBJ2-1,CASSGGDSYNEQFF
NA,13,TRBV28,TRBJ2-7,CASSLFTGLEQYF
NA,14,TRBV9,TRBJ2-3,CASSPRRGADTQYF
NA,14,TRBV28,TRBJ1-1,CASSSTGGRTEAFF
NA,13,TRBV7-9,TRBJ2-7,CASSLVDSYEQYF
NA,16,TRBV30,TRBJ1-6,CAWSATGAPIKSPLHF
NA,15,TRBV28,TRBJ2-3,CASSLFARFTDTQYF
few,13,TRBV13,TRBJ1-1,CASSLGLNTEAFF
NA,14,TRBV6-1,TRBJ1-3,CASSEGFSGNTIYF
once,15,TRBV14,TRBJ2-1,CASSQGSGVRNEQFF
NA,17,TRBV19,TRBJ1-2,CASSSLGMGTGGYGYTF
NA,15,TRBV5-1,TRBJ2-7,CASRPNAGTTNEQYF
NA,13,TRBV6-6,TRBJ2-5,CASSSGRQETQYF